This TCR beta chain was found in a study of shared T cell receptors in the human thymus. Trimming shortened V by 4 bases and J by 2 bases, and 24 bases separated the two germline ends. The CDR3 spans 18 residues. Per the germline V gene, CDR1 is PRHDT and CDR2 is FYEKMQ (reference sequence). Repertoires were generated with immunoSEQ multiplex PCR, while TCRdb's copy carries only in-frame clones and drops some. The sample lists 450,000 to 650,000 clones; about four fifths were seen once. These data were also filed under a second study, of human thymus T cells.

Sequenced sample: thymocytes. The source is a boy in the first two years of life with a congenital heart defect. This rearrangement joins TRBV13 to TRBJ2-7; the D gene is possibly TRBD2 (7 bases). The CDR3 bases are TGTGCCAGCAGCTCGCGAGGCAATCGGCGGGGGCCCCCCTACGAGCAGTACTTC. This encodes CASSSRGNRRGPPYEQYF. The full variable domain, with the rest looked up from reference TRBV13 and TRBJ2-7, is AAGVIQSPRHLIKEKRETATLKCYPIPRHDTVYWYQQGPGQDPQFLISFYEKMQSDKGSIPDRFSAQQFSDYHSELNMSSLELGDSALYFCASSSRGNRRGPPYEQYFGPGTRLTVT.